Presented here are 15 T cell receptor beta chains from one specimen sequenced in a study of early T cells in non-severe SARS-CoV-2 infection. TCRdb itself ran the 5' RACE reads through MiXCR, one entry per CDR3 protein. The profile shows fewer than 55,000 distinct CDR3 sequences, under 4.5% of them singletons. Specimen: whole blood. These receptors were taken from an adult who was a healthcare worker with PCR-confirmed SARS-CoV-2 infection or an uninfected control (not recorded which).

This clonotype was picked up many times. This sequence joins TRBV9 and TRBJ2-3; 9 nucleotides agree with TRBD2. The trim removed 1 base at V and 3 bases at J, leaving 0 bases unmatched. CDR3 length: 14 amino acids. Germline V gene sequence: CDR1 SGDLS, CDR2 YYNGEE. The CDR3 is CASSVLAGTDTQYF. CDR3 bases: TGTGCCAGCAGCGTACTAGCGGGGACAGATACGCAGTATTTT. Full variable domain (rest looked up from reference TRBV9 and TRBJ2-3): DSGVTQTPKHLITATGQRVTLRCSPRSGDLSVYWYQQSLDQGLQFLIQYYNGEERAKGNILERFSAQQFPDLHSELNLSSLELGDSALYFCASSVLAGTDTQYFGPGTRLTVL.

This clonotype was counted many times. The CDR3 sequence: CASSSPSQGVTGELFF. In DNA, the CDR3 is TGTGCCAGCAGCTCACCCTCCCAGGGAGTCACCGGGGAGCTGTTTTTT. The V call is TRBV7-6, the J call TRBJ2-2; D assignment may be TRBD1 or TRBD2 (5 bases each). CDR1 is SGHVS and CDR2 is FNYEAQ in the germline V gene. The V end lost 4 bases, the J end lost 4 bases, and 16 bases lay between the germline ends. The CDR3 length is 16 residues.

Many counts were recorded for this clonotype. The gene calls are TRBV7-9 and TRBJ1-2, with D hard to call. From germline, CDR1 is SEHNR and CDR2 FQNEAQ (reference sequence). The CDR3 is 16 amino acids. The V and J ends lost 5 bases and 4 bases respectively, with 20 bases between them. The CDR3 coding sequence is TGTGCCAGCAGCCCAATCATGAGGGCTTTGTTCTATGGCTACACCTTC. Its protein is CASSPIMRALFYGYTF.

Ten or more counts support this clonotype. V usage is TRBV5-5 and J usage is TRBJ1-5, with unresolved D. This CDR3 has 13 amino acids. From germline, CDR1 is SGHKS and CDR2 YYEKEE (reference sequence). V lost 0 bases, J lost 1 base, and 2 bases lay in between. CDR3 nucleotide sequence: TGTGCCAGCAGCTTGGACAGCAATCAGCCCCAGCATTTT. The encoded protein is CASSLDSNQPQHF.

The sample holds a few counts of this clonotype. This chain connects TRBV7-8 to TRBJ2-1; 8 bases agree with TRBD2. This CDR3 is built from 16 residues. CDR1 SGHVS and CDR2 FQNEAQ come from the germline V gene. V was clipped by 5 bases and J by 2 bases; unmatched bases: 8. This CDR3 reads CASSPHSGLAYNEQFF. CDR3 in DNA: TGTGCCAGCAGCCCGCACTCGGGACTAGCCTACAATGAGCAGTTCTTC.

This clonotype occurred many times. V is TRBV5-1 and J is TRBJ1-6, with D hard to call. The CDR3 is 16 residues long. The germline CDR1 and CDR2 sequences are SGHRS and YFSETQ. The germline V and J ends were trimmed by 5 bases and 10 bases, with 22 bases remaining between them. CDR3 in amino acids: CASRPRSSTTGSPLHF. CDR3 nucleotide sequence: TGCGCCAGCAGACCGCGTAGCTCCACAACCGGCTCACCCCTCCACTTT.

This clonotype showed up many times. This chain connects TRBV24-1 to TRBJ2-2; 7 nucleotides align to TRBD1. Germline assignment: CDR1 KGHDR and CDR2 SFDVKD. The CDR3 spans 16 residues. V lost 4 bases and J lost 7; bases outside the gene matches: 11. The CDR3 region has the DNA TGTGCCACCAGTGAGCGCCACAGGGGTCCCGGCGGGGAGCTGTTTTTT. Amino acids: CATSERHRGPGGELFF.

This clonotype was detected ten times or more. This chain uses TRBV28 with TRBJ2-3; the D gene is possibly TRBD2 (6 bases). Trimming cost V 5 bases and J 0 bases, with 12 bases left between them. CDR3 size: 15 residues. Germline V gives CDR1 MDHEN, CDR2 SYDVKM. The CDR3 DNA reads TGTGCCAGCAGTCGCCGGGACTGGAGCACAGATACGCAGTATTTT. Translated, it gives CASSRRDWSTDTQYF.

This clonotype came up many times. This chain links TRBV6-1 with TRBJ2-1; 12 nucleotides agree with TRBD2. The CDR3 spans 18 residues. The V and J ends lost 6 bases and 5 bases, in that order; junction bases with no gene match: 14. The germline V gene encodes CDR1 MNHNS and CDR2 SASEGT. CDR3 nucleotide sequence: TGTGCCAGCAGCAAACCAACTAGCGGGAGGCTCCGCCACAATGAGCAGTTCTTC. Protein product: CASSKPTSGRLRHNEQFF.

In this sample, this clonotype turned up many times. This chain connects TRBV29-1 to TRBJ2-4; D perhaps matches TRBD1 (6 bases). V was clipped by 6 bases and J by 5 bases, with 20 bases between them. Germline V gene data show CDR1 as SQVTM and CDR2 as ANQGSEA. This CDR3 region has 15 residues. The CDR3 nucleotides are TGCAGCGTGACACCGGGACAAGGACCCCAAAACATTCAGTACTTC. Its protein product is CSVTPGQGPQNIQYF. The full variable domain, in which reference TRBV29-1 and TRBJ2-4 provide the parts outside the CDR3, is SAVISQKPSRDICQRGTSLTIQCQVDSQVTMMFWYRQQPGQSLTLIATANQGSEATYESGFVIDKFPISRPNLTFSTLTVSNMSPEDSSIYLCSVTPGQGPQNIQYFGAGTRLSVL.

This clonotype was recorded at least ten times. The V gene is TRBV18, the J gene TRBJ1-1; 8 positions agree with TRBD1. V dropped 6 bases and J dropped 8; count of bases not matched to a gene: 11. The CDR3 is 14 residues long. Germline assignment: CDR1 KGHSH and CDR2 LQKENI. DNA of the CDR3: TGTGCCAGCTCCGCACAGGGGGTGGCTGAGGAAGCTTTCTTT. It encodes CASSAQGVAEEAFF.

V usage is TRBV5-1 and J usage is TRBJ2-1, with TRBD1 matching over 10 bases. This CDR3 spans 17 amino acids. Germline CDR1 reads SGHRS; CDR2 reads YFSETQ. The V gene end was trimmed by 4 bases and the J gene end by 5 bases; junction bases not matched to a gene: 12. Here the CDR3 reads CASSKFSGTGAHNEQFF. The CDR3 nucleotides are TGCGCCAGCAGCAAATTTTCCGGGACAGGGGCCCACAATGAGCAGTTCTTC.

Many counts were recorded for this clonotype. This chain connects TRBV6-1 to TRBJ1-2; D gene uncertain. The CDR3 runs 16 residues. The germline CDR1 and CDR2 sequences are MNHNS and SASEGT. Trimming cost V 7 bases and J 1 base, with 19 bases left between them. The DNA of the CDR3 is TGTGCCAGCACTGTTACAATTGGGGAGGTTAACTATGGCTACACCTTC. Its protein product is CASTVTIGEVNYGYTF.

This clonotype was observed at least ten times. This chain joins TRBV5-1 and TRBJ2-7; TRBD1 agrees at 11 bases. CDR1 is SGHRS, CDR2 YFSETQ, per germline. CDR3 length equals 16 residues. The J segment lost 2 bases and the V segment lost 4 bases, leaving 8 bases of the junction unmatched. The CDR3 loop is CASSELSGQGAYEQYF. DNA of the CDR3: TGCGCCAGCAGCGAGCTTTCGGGACAGGGGGCCTACGAGCAGTACTTC.

This clonotype was recorded a few times. The CDR3 DNA follows: TGTGCCAGCAGCTTGTCGGCAGCCTACGAGCAGTACTTC. Translated, it gives CASSLSAAYEQYF. The rearrangement uses TRBV5-6 and TRBJ2-7, with D unclear. This CDR3 contains 13 residues. In germline, CDR1 is SGHDT, CDR2 YYEEEE. Trimming took off 1 base at V and 2 bases at J, with 7 bases between the two ends.